The sequence of this T cell receptor beta chain was determined in a study of OX40 agonist ivuxolimab in advanced cancers. Blood got drawn at baseline, again on cycle 4 day 1, and then on cycle 7 day 1. This CDR3 comprises 13 residues. The germline V gene has CDR1 MNHEY and CDR2 SVGAGI. Trimming pared 2 bases from V and 6 bases from J, leaving 9 bases between. Study findings and constraints: Determination of antigen specificity was not performed for the expanded peripheral T cells.

The protocol was immunoSEQ multiplex PCR, while the TCRdb copy is restricted to in-frame clones and leaves out a portion. This table has more than 25,000 clones, around nine tenths appearing once. Concerning this clone itself: The antigen is not known.

The rearrangement links TRBV6-5 to TRBJ2-3; D is unresolved. This sequence originates from an adult with an advanced solid tumor such as melanoma, head and neck, liver or kidney cancer. Sample: CD4+ or CD8+ T cells sorted from blood, taken in a trial of the OX40 agonist ivuxolimab. CDR3 amino acids: CASSYGFGDTQYF. The CDR3 coding sequence is TGTGCCAGCAGTTACGGTTTCGGGGATACGCAGTATTTT.